One and the same sample provided the 18 T cell receptor beta chains below, sequenced in a study of shared clonotypes between healthy human individuals. Libraries were prepared by immunoSEQ multiplex PCR; TCRdb keeps only in-frame clonotypes and omits some of them. Counted here are millions of clones, about 93% occurring once; the ten biggest clones make up 1.5% to 2%. CD45RO-negative CD8 cells positively selected for CCR7 made up the naive population, which excluded terminally differentiated effector memory CD45RA+ cells. The sequencing sample was made of naive CD8+ T cells from PBMCs. Receptors were obtained from a man between 18 and 35 years old in good health. Some clones in this sample may be carry-over from other donors' samples.

This clone was detected once. The V gene is TRBV6-1, the J gene TRBJ1-1; D may be TRBD1 (5 bases). The ends were cut back, 9 bases at V and 4 bases at J, with 15 bases in the middle. Germline CDR1 MNHNS, CDR2 SASEGT. The CDR3 loop spans 13 amino acids. In nucleotides, the CDR3 is TGTGCCAGTAAGACAGCTATGAGCACTGAAGCTTTCTTT. This encodes CASKTAMSTEAFF.

V usage is TRBV15 and J usage is TRBJ2-3; 8 bases align to TRBD1. The CDR3 spans 14 residues. Germline V gene data show CDR1 as LNHNV and CDR2 as YYDKDF (reference sequence). V dropped 2 bases and J dropped 3; count of bases not matched to a gene: 1. CDR3 sequence (DNA): TGTGCCACCAGCAGATGGACAGGGACAGATACGCAGTATTTT. Translated, it gives CATSRWTGTDTQYF.

This clone was seen only once. The V gene is TRBV12-5, the J gene TRBJ2-3; TRBD2 agrees at 9 bases. This CDR3 comprises 19 residues. Germline trimming cut 1 base from V and 4 bases from J; bases unmatched to any gene: 15. Germline CDR1 and CDR2: LGHNT and FRNRAP. For the CDR3, the DNA is TGTGCTAGTGGTTTGGACCCCCCCGGGACTAGCTTTCTCCCAGATACGCAGTATTTT. This gives the protein CASGLDPPGTSFLPDTQYF.

This clone was observed a single time. The sample has other DNA sequences that encode this CDR3 too. The chain employs TRBV6-1 and TRBJ2-1; D might be TRBD2 (5 bases). Germline CDR1 reads MNHNS; CDR2 reads SASEGT. V was clipped by 3 bases and J by 0 bases, with 6 bases between them. The CDR3 totals 14 residues. CDR3 coding DNA: TGTGCCAGCAGTGAGGGGAGCTCCTACAATGAGCAGTTCTTC. Residues: CASSEGSSYNEQFF.

In regard to this clone: Within the sample, other DNA sequences also encode this same CDR3. The genes are TRBV27 and TRBJ2-7; D remains unclear. The CDR3 totals 13 residues. The V gene's germline CDR1 is MNHEY and CDR2 SMNVEV (reference sequence). The V and J ends lost 4 bases and 1 base respectively, with 8 bases between them. CDR3 protein: CASSSGVSYEQYF. CDR3 in DNA: TGTGCCAGCAGTTCGGGTGTTTCCTACGAGCAGTACTTC.

With respect to this clone: Distinct nucleotide sequences in the sample also encode this CDR3. CDR3 in amino acids: CASSSGTSGGTDTQYF. CDR3 nucleotides: TGTGCCAGCAGCTCTGGGACTAGCGGGGGGACAGATACGCAGTATTTT. This chain connects TRBV7-9 to TRBJ2-3; TRBD2 aligns across 15 bases. In germline, CDR1 is SEHNR, CDR2 FQNEAQ (reference sequence). The V and J ends lost 4 bases and 3 bases, in that order; junction bases with no gene match: 2. The CDR3 consists of 16 residues. Based on the CDR3 plus reference TRBV7-9 and TRBJ2-3, the full variable domain is DTGVSQNPRHKITKRGQNVTFRCDPISEHNRLYWYRQTLGQGPEFLTYFQNEAQLEKSRLLSDRFSAERPKGSFSTLEIQRTEQGDSAMYLCASSSGTSGGTDTQYFGPGTRLTVL.

J is TRBJ2-1 and V is TRBV4-1; the match to TRBD2 covers 8 bases. The V segment lost 0 bases and the J segment 7 bases; nucleotides outside the gene matches: 11. This CDR3 is 17 amino acids long. Germline values: CDR1 MGHRA, CDR2 YSYEKL. In DNA, the CDR3 is TGCGCCAGCAGCCAAGATTGGGCAAGCGGGAGTATAAATGAGCAGTTCTTC. It specifies CASSQDWASGSINEQFF.

The chain has TRBV28 and TRBJ2-2; D gene ambiguous. CDR1 is MDHEN and CDR2 is SYDVKM in the germline V gene. CDR3 length equals 15 residues. Trimming shortened V by 3 bases and J by 0 bases, and 8 bases separated the two germline ends. The CDR3 DNA sequence: TGTGCCAGCAGTTTTTGGCAGGCGAACACCGGGGAGCTGTTTTTT. Translating it yields CASSFWQANTGELFF.

This chain links TRBV2 with TRBJ1-5, with 8 bases that match TRBD1. The CDR3 has 15 residues. The V and J ends lost 6 bases and 6 bases, in that order; junction bases with no gene match: 10. Germline CDR1 is SNHLY and CDR2 is FYNNEI. The CDR3 region is CASRGQGTIPQPQHF. CDR3 DNA sequence: TGTGCCAGCAGAGGACAGGGAACGATTCCTCAGCCCCAGCATTTT.

About this clone itself: The sample holds other DNA sequences that translate to the same CDR3. This sequence joins TRBV19 and TRBJ2-5; TRBD2 is a possible D gene (5 bases). V gave up 3 bases and J gave up 2 bases, with 10 bases separating them. CDR1 is LNHDA and CDR2 is SQIVND in the germline V gene (reference sequence). The CDR3 has 14 residues. The CDR3 loop is CASSISGVQETQYF. CDR3 DNA: TGTGCCAGTAGTATTTCCGGGGTTCAAGAGACCCAGTACTTC.

As regards this clone: Other DNA sequences in the sample encode the same CDR3. CDR3 bases: TGTGCCAGCAGTTTTTTTAGCGGCTATGGCTACACCTTC. Amino acids: CASSFFSGYGYTF. V usage is TRBV28 and J usage is TRBJ1-2, with no clear D. Germline CDR1 MDHEN, CDR2 SYDVKM. This CDR3 has 13 residues. V shed 3 bases and J shed 4 bases, with 9 bases lying between them.

J is TRBJ1-2 and V is TRBV7-6; 10 positions agree with TRBD1. Per the germline V gene, CDR1 is SGHVS and CDR2 is FNYEAQ. Trimming at V came to 3 bases and at J to 5 bases, leaving 6 bases not matched to a gene. This CDR3 is 15 amino acids long. In DNA, the CDR3 is TGTGCCAGCAGCTTTGGACAGGGGGTCGCATATGGCTACACCTTC. Its protein is CASSFGQGVAYGYTF.

The chain employs TRBV11-2 and TRBJ1-1, with no clear D. V dropped 3 bases and J dropped 10 bases, with 15 bases sitting between them. The germline gives CDR1 SGHAT, CDR2 FQNNGV. This CDR3 is 13 amino acids long. This CDR3 is CASSLLPIGGAFF. In DNA form, the CDR3 reads TGTGCCAGCAGCTTGTTACCCATCGGCGGAGCTTTCTTT.

The chain joins TRBV28 to TRBJ2-2; TRBD1 might be the D (7 bases). CDR1 MDHEN and CDR2 SYDVKM come from the germline V gene. V was pared by 3 bases and J by 4 bases, with 12 bases between. This CDR3 comprises 15 residues. The CDR3, as DNA: TGTGCCAGCAGTTTCGGAGGGGGCCTCACCGGGGAGCTGTTTTTT. It codes for CASSFGGGLTGELFF. The variable domain in full, completed from reference TRBV28 and TRBJ2-2, reads DVKVTQSSRYLVKRTGEKVFLECVQDMDHENMFWYRQDPGLGLRLIYFSYDVKMKEKGDIPEGYSVSREKKERFSLILESASTNQTSMYLCASSFGGGLTGELFFGEGSRLTVL.

The rearrangement links TRBV12-5 to TRBJ2-1; no reliable D call. The V and J ends lost 1 base and 7 bases respectively, with 11 bases between them. The V gene's germline CDR1 is LGHNT and CDR2 FRNRAP. The CDR3 covers 14 residues. CDR3 nucleotide sequence: TGTGCTAGTGGTTTGGGTTCGGGTTTTAATGAGCAGTTCTTC. This translates into CASGLGSGFNEQFF.

This chain uses TRBV4-3 with TRBJ2-1; perhaps D is TRBD1 or TRBD2 (5 bases each). CDR1 is LGHNA, CDR2 YSLEER, per germline. The CDR3 length is 16 residues. Trimming took off 4 bases at V and 6 bases at J, with 19 bases between the two ends. The DNA of the CDR3 is TGCGCCAGCAGCCCCAGAACGGGACGGCCAAGCAATGAGCAGTTCTTC. Protein sequence: CASSPRTGRPSNEQFF.

This clone was detected only once. As DNA, the CDR3 is TGTGCCAGCAGCTTATCGGCGAACAGGGCTATGTACTACGAGCAGTACTTC. Translation: CASSLSANRAMYYEQYF. The genes are TRBV11-2 and TRBJ2-7, with a tentative D call TRBD1 (6 bases). CDR1 and CDR2 from the germline V gene are SGHAT and FQNNGV. Trimming left V 2 bases short and J 3 bases short, with 20 bases between. The CDR3 covers 17 residues.

This chain joins TRBV6-5 and TRBJ2-1, with TRBD1 identical over 7 bases. The CDR3 has 16 residues. J gave up 8 bases and V 2 bases, and 12 bases lay outside the gene matches. The germline V gene encodes CDR1 MNHEY and CDR2 SVGAGI. CDR3 in amino acids: CASSYRGGIGLDEQFF. CDR3 bases: TGTGCCAGCAGTTACAGAGGGGGCATAGGGCTCGATGAGCAGTTCTTC.